This TCR beta chain is drawn from a study of regulatory T cells in long-lasting Graves disease. As for time point: newly diagnosed GD, antithyroid drugs for less than 3 months. Extracted RNA from PBMCs served as the source of the TCR library. This CDR3 region has 15 residues. Germline CDR1 reads DFQATT; CDR2 reads SNEGSKA (reference sequence). V was clipped by 7 bases and J by 8 bases, with 25 bases between them. Libraries of TCR beta came from iRepertoire HTBI primers plus Arm-PCR of CDR3 regions. TCRdb independently ran MiXCR on the multiplex PCR reads; one entry per CDR3 protein. Here the sample spans over 350,000 distinct CDR3 sequences, about 15% being singletons. The data were also submitted as part of a second study, on T cells in Graves' hyperthyroidism and ophthalmopathy.

The TCR was taken from a woman aged 40 to 55 with Graves disease. This chain links TRBV20-1 with TRBJ2-3; tentative D call: TRBD2 (6 bases). The specimen comprised peripheral blood mononuclear cells (PBMCs), sampled at new diagnosis, from a patient treated with antithyroid drugs. The CDR3 DNA follows: TGCAGTGTCCTCCACTCCCAGCGTCCCGGGGGTACGCAGTATTTT. Translation: CSVLHSQRPGGTQYF.